These T cell receptor beta chains were read from a single sample in a study of blood T cell repertoires in COVID-19. Sequenced by immunoSEQ multiplex PCR; TCRdb stores in-frame clones only, minus some. This sample has 310,000 or so clones, with around 86% found just once. The source material was peripheral blood. These TCRs come from a woman between 50 and 59 years old with acute or convalescent COVID-19. Both conserved end residues are part of each CDR3. For some rows the clone size is stated as once, few or many, or as a class when expanded; others skip it.

TRBV4-1	TRBJ2-3	NA	CASSPGLAPDTQYF
TRBV15	TRBJ2-5	NA	CATSRGLTSGQETQYF
TRBV6-5	TRBJ2-7	NA	CASSYSWSVPGEQYF
TRBV24-1	TRBJ1-4	NA	CATSETGTGKEKLFF
TRBV28	TRBJ1-5	NA	CASSFSTGGNQPQHF
TRBV30	TRBJ2-1	NA	CAWTRTSGRWVGEQFF
TRBV5-6	TRBJ2-7	once	CASRVFGTSSSGEQYF
TRBV7-2	TRBJ2-1	NA	CASSWDRGSEQFF
TRBV5-6	TRBJ2-2	NA	CASSTDRAFTGELFF
TRBV6-6	TRBJ1-2	NA	CASSYSAQPGRHGYTF
TRBV7-2	TRBJ1-2	NA	CASSLDSGGINYGYTF
TRBV6-1	TRBJ1-6	NA	CASSEGGRDNSPLHF
TRBV7-3	TRBJ1-1	NA	CASSLMVRTGAGTEAFF
TRBV18	TRBJ1-1	NA	CASSPQGSTEAFF
TRBV19	TRBJ1-5	NA	CASSIGAGFGNQPQHF
TRBV2	TRBJ2-7	NA	CARRKGLGNGEQYF
TRBV3-1/TRBV3-2	TRBJ1-3	NA	CASSPSAGNGNTIYF
TRBV3-1/TRBV3-2	TRBJ1-4	NA	CASSQGQGSEKLFF
TRBV13	TRBJ2-2	few	CASSPGPLSGGNTGELFF
TRBV3-1/TRBV3-2	TRBJ1-5	NA	CASSPLYGSNQPQHF
TRBV20-1	TRBJ1-2	NA	CSAKGEYGYTF
TRBV11-3	TRBJ2-1	once	CASSLEGGDSEQFF
TRBV30	TRBJ2-1	NA	CAWAIGTSVPYNEQFF
TRBV11-2	TRBJ2-1	NA	CASSLAASGSPHEQFF
TRBV5-1	TRBJ2-3	NA	CASSPGLASSTDTQYF
TRBV20-1	TRBJ2-1	NA	CSGSQYNEQFF
TRBV18	TRBJ1-2	NA	CASSPPFGYGYTF
TRBV3-1/TRBV3-2	TRBJ2-1	NA	CASSQVENNEQFF
TRBV30	TRBJ1-5	NA	CAWSGPGQLDRPQHF
TRBV19	TRBJ1-1	NA	CASSMIDRGTEAFF
TRBV3-1/TRBV3-2	TRBJ2-1	NA	CASGDEQFF
TRBV6-5	TRBJ1-2	once	CASSFHRDRGPYGYTF
TRBV5-1	TRBJ2-5	NA	CASSLAQRQTTETQYF
TRBV3-1/TRBV3-2	TRBJ2-1	NA	CASSLIAGVSNEQFF
TRBV10-2	TRBJ1-3	once	CASARGQGNTIYF
TRBV30	TRBJ2-1	NA	CAWSGQGLEQFF
TRBV24-1	TRBJ2-3	NA	CATSDRYRADTQYF
TRBV7-3	TRBJ2-3	NA	CASSTQGLAGGDTQYF
TRBV5-1	TRBJ1-2	NA	CASSPPGDFQGYTF
TRBV19	TRBJ2-5	NA	CASSIVGGAETQYF
TRBV5-4	TRBJ1-1	NA	CASSLYTEAFF
TRBV9	TRBJ2-6	NA	CASSVGRVFNSGANVLTF
TRBV5-1	TRBJ2-1	NA	CASSLDVLGEQFF
TRBV7-3	TRBJ2-5	NA	CASSLGQGAKTQYF
TRBV11-3	TRBJ2-5	NA	CASSLDRETQYF
TRBV20-1	TRBJ1-6	few	CSASPVTGDDSPLHF
TRBV19	TRBJ2-7	NA	CASSTDRFYEQYF
TRBV7-2	TRBJ2-5	few	CASSLAGTSGQETQYF
TRBV5-1	TRBJ2-5	NA	CASCPQGTEEETQYF
TRBV28	TRBJ1-5	NA	CASSLGGGDWPQHF
TRBV28	TRBJ2-3	NA	CASSPRTGGEADTQYF
TRBV28	TRBJ1-4	NA	CASSTRQGAGEKLFF
TRBV6-2/TRBV6-3	TRBJ2-5	NA	CASSSLGSGRLKETQYF
TRBV7-9	TRBJ2-7	NA	CASSAVGQPLYEQYF